This TCR beta chain emerged from a study of blood T cells in healthy people across ages (dated by TCRdb to between 2015 and 2016). Regarding the study in general: Template switching captured roughly one uniquely barcoded TCR beta cDNA molecule per two T cells in model experiments. Age-related changes in TCR beta repertoire diversity were measured in the study by deep sequencing normalized with unique cDNA molecular identifiers. The donors were divided into four age groups: young (average approximately 17 years), middle-aged (approximately 39), aged (62) and long-lived (about 90). To avoid experimental bias, donors of different ages were distributed randomly across sequencing lanes. For two donors (one aged 18 to 30 and one aged 80 or older), the study analyzed two additional independent replicas of 1 million unique cDNA reads from the same blood draw.

Library construction relied on 5' RACE. Sequenced on an Illumina HiSeq 2500. The second PCR ran for roughly 7 to 12 cycles and used a J-beta primer mix along with a sample-barcoded 5' primer. A unique molecular identifier was introduced onto each TCR beta cDNA molecule by a template-switch 5' adaptor carrying 12 random nucleotides. Each sample yielded at least 2.5 million CDR3-containing paired-end reads. The Mint cDNA synthesis kit, primed by a TRBC-specific oligonucleotide, was used to synthesize first-strand cDNA from all RNA. Following uracil-DNA glycosylase treatment, all cDNA underwent a first 18-cycle PCR with the universal primers M1SS and BC2_uni_R. Under the source paper's analysis protocol: For normalization, 1 million high-quality reads, each with a distinct molecular identifier, were randomly selected from each sample. Reads sharing molecular identifiers were discarded rather than binned into consensus sequences. CDR3 identification, clonotype clustering and error correction used MiTCR with a Q25 quality threshold and the strictest error-elimination algorithm. A nonparametric unseen species model using Euler transformation provided a lower-bound estimate of total TCR beta diversity. TCRdb took the public reads, trimmed them with fastp at Q25, ran MiXCR for clone calling and kept in-frame beta chains. Rows with one shared CDR3 protein collapse into an entry with the most common genes and DNA. The V and J calls and clone size are TCRdb's, not the authors'. Within this sample are approximately 730,000 distinct CDR3 sequences, with about 42% of them counted one time only. The ten largest clones capture 20% to 25% of the sample.

The donors were 40 or so Caucasian individuals from Russia, aged roughly 6 to 90 years, who were systemically healthy. Approximately 10 milliliters of peripheral blood were collected from each donor into EDTA-treated Vacutainer tubes. PBMCs were isolated by Ficoll-Paque density-gradient centrifugation, with at least 7 million obtained per sample. Total RNA was extracted from PBMCs with Trizol reagent, with at least 5.5 micrograms obtained per sample. The percentages of naive CD45RAhigh/CD27high T cells were determined by flow cytometry on a PBMC aliquot from every donor. Regarding this clonotype: Its antigen target is currently unknown. Per-base qualities were not stored, and no clone one base away is much larger.

The V and J ends are trimmed by 2 bases and 11 bases, leaving 13 bases between them. As encoded in the germline V gene, CDR1 is MNHEY while CDR2 is SVGEGT. Spanning cysteine to phenylalanine, the CDR3 consists of 13 amino acids. Of all the DNA, just the CDR3 is kept, 39 bases in frame from base 1. Results and caveats for the whole study, not just this receptor: Bulk unsorted PBMC profiling prevented conclusive comparison of naive and antigen-experienced compartments. Estimates of total diversity based on one million sequenced T cells were regarded as lower bounds and as underestimates. The CMV infection status of donors was not known, potentially confounding age-related changes in expanded clonotypes. Compared with the aged group, the long-lived group had more naive CD4+ T cells, fewer expanded clones and increased TCR diversity, a pattern suggesting age selection. There was a strong correlation between observed TCR beta diversity and the percentage of naive T cells measured by flow cytometry. As age increased, observed TCR beta diversity per million T cells dropped in a roughly linear way, and a significant reduction was already evident by age 40.

The sample comprised blood. The chain is encoded by TRBV6-2 or TRBV6-3 joined to TRBJ1-5, with no D gene named confidently. This receptor was taken from a woman in her sixties in good health. The CDR3 here reads CASSYVQPQTQHF. The base sequence is TGTGCCAGCAGTTACGTACAGCCCCAAACCCAGCATTTT.